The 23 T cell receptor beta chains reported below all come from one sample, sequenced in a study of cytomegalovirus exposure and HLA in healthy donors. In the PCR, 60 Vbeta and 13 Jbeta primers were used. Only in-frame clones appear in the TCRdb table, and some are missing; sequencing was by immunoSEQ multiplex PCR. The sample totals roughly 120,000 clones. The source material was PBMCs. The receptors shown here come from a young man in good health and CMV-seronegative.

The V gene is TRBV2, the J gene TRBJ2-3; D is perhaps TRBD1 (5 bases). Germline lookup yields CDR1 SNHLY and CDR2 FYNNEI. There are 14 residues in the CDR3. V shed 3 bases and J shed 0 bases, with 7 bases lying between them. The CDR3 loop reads CASSDRVSTDTQYF. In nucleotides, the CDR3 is TGTGCCAGCAGTGACAGGGTCAGCACAGATACGCAGTATTTT.

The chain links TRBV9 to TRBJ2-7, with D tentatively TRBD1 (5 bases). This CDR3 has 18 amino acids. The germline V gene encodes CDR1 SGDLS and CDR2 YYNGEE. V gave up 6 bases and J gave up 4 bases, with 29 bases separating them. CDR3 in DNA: TGTGCCAGCATCGCCCCATCTTTGTACCGACAGCTTCTATACGAGCAGTACTTC. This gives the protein CASIAPSLYRQLLYEQYF. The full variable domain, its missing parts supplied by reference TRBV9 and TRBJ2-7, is DSGVTQTPKHLITATGQRVTLRCSPRSGDLSVYWYQQSLDQGLQFLIQYYNGEERAKGNILERFSAQQFPDLHSELNLSSLELGDSALYFCASIAPSLYRQLLYEQYFGPGTRLTVT.

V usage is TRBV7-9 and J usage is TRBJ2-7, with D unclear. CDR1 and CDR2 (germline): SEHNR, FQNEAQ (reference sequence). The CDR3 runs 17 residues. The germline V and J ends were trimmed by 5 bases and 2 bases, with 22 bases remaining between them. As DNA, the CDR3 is TGTGCCAGCAGCCCCCGCCACGGCGGCACAAAGCCCTACGAGCAGTACTTC. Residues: CASSPRHGGTKPYEQYF.

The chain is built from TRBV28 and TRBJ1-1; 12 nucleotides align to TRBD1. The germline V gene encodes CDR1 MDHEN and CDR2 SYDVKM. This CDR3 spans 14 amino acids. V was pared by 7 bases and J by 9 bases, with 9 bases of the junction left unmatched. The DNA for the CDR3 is TGTGCCAGCACCACCGGGACAGGGGGCTTCAAAGCTTTCTTT. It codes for CASTTGTGGFKAFF.

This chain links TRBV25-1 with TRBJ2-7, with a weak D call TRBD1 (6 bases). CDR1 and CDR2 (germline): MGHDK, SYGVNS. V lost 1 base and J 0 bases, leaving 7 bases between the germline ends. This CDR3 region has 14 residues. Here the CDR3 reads CASSEWTDSYEQYF. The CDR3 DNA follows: TGTGCCAGCAGTGAATGGACAGACTCCTACGAGCAGTACTTC.

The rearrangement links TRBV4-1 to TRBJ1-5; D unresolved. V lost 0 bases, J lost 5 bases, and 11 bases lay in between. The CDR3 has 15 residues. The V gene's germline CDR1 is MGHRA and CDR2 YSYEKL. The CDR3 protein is CASSQDSGVYQPQHF. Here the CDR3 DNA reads TGCGCCAGCAGCCAAGACTCGGGAGTGTATCAGCCCCAGCATTTT.

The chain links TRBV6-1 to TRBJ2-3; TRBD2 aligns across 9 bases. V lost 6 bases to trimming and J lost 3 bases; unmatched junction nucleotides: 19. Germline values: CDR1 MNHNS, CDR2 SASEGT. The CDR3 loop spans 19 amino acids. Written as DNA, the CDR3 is TGTGCCAGCAGCGAATTCCTACCAACGAGCGGGGGGCGGACAGATACGCAGTATTTT. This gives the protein CASSEFLPTSGGRTDTQYF.

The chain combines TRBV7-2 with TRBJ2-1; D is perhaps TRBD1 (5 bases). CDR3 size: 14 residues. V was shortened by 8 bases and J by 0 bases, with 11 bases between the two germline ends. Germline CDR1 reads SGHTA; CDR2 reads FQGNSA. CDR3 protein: CASVTGSSYNEQFF. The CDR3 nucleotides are TGTGCCAGCGTAACAGGCAGCTCCTACAATGAGCAGTTCTTC.

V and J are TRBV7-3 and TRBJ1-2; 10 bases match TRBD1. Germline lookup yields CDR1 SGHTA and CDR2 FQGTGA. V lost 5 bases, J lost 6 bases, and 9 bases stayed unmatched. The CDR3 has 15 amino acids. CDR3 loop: CASSPDRGRADGYTF. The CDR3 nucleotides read TGTGCCAGCAGCCCTGACAGGGGGCGCGCCGATGGCTACACCTTC.

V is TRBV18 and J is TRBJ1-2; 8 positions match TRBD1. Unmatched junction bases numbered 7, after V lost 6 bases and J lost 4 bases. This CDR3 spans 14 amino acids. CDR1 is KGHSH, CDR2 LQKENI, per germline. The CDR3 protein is CASSGRTGRYGYTF. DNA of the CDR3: TGTGCCAGCTCCGGCCGGACAGGGCGCTATGGCTACACCTTC.

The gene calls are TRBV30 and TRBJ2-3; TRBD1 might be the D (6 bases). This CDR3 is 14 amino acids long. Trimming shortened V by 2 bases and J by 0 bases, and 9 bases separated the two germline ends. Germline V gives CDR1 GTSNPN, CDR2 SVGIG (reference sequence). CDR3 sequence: CAWSTGMSTDTQYF. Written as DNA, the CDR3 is TGTGCCTGGAGTACAGGGATGAGCACAGATACGCAGTATTTT.

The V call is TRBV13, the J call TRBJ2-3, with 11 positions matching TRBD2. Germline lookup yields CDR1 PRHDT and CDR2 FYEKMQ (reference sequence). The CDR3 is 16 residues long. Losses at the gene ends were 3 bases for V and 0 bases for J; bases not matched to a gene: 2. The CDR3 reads CASSFWTSGSTDTQYF. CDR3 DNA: TGTGCCAGCAGCTTCTGGACTAGCGGGAGCACAGATACGCAGTATTTT.

The CDR3 is CASSHRTGLPGELFF. CDR3 DNA sequence: TGTGCCAGCAGTCATAGGACAGGTTTGCCCGGGGAGCTGTTTTTT. The rearrangement joins TRBV2 to TRBJ2-2, with TRBD1 identical over 7 bases. The germline gives CDR1 SNHLY, CDR2 FYNNEI. The CDR3 is 15 residues long. V shed 5 bases, J shed 6 bases, and the junction held 9 bases outside the gene matches.

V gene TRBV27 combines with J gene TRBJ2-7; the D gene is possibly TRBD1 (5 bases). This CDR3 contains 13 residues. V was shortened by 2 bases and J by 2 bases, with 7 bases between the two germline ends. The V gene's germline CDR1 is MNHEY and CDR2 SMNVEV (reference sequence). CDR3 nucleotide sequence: TGTGCCAGCAGTTTAGCCAGGGCCTACGAGCAGTACTTC. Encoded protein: CASSLARAYEQYF.

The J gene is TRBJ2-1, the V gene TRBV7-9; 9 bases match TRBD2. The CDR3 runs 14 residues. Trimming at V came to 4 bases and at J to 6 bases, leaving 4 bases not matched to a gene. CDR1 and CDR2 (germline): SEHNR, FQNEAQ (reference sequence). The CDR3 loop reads CASSYGTSSNEQFF. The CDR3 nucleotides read TGTGCCAGCAGCTACGGGACTAGCAGCAATGAGCAGTTCTTC.

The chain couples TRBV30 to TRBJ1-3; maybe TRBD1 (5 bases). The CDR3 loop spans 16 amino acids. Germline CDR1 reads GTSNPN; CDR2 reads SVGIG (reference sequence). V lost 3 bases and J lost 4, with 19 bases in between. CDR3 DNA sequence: TGTGCCTGGAGGCCCCCGGAGGGTCGGGGGGGAAACACCATATATTTT. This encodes CAWRPPEGRGGNTIYF. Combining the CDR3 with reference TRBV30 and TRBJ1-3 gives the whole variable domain SQTIHQWPATLVQPVGSPLSLECTVEGTSNPNLYWYRQAAGRGLQLLFYSVGIGQISSEVPQNLSASRPQDRQFILSSKKLLLSDSGFYLCAWRPPEGRGGNTIYFGEGSWLTVV.

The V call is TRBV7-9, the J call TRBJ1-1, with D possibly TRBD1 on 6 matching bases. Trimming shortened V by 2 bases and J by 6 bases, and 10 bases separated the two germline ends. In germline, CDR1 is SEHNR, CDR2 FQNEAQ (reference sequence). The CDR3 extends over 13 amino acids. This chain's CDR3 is CASSLLAGAEAFF. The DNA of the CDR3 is TGTGCCAGCAGCTTACTGGCAGGGGCTGAAGCTTTCTTT.

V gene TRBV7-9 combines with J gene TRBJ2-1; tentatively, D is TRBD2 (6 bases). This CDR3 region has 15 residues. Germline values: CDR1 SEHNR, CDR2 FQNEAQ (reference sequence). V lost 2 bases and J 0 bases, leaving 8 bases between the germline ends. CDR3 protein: CASSLIAASYNEQFF. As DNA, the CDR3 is TGTGCCAGCAGCTTAATAGCGGCCTCCTACAATGAGCAGTTCTTC.

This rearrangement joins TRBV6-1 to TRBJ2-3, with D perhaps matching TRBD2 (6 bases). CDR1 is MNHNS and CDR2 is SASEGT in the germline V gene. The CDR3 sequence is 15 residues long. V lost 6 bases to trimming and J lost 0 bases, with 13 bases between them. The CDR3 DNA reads TGTGCCAGCAGGATAGCGGTAACTAGCACAGATACGCAGTATTTT. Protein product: CASRIAVTSTDTQYF.

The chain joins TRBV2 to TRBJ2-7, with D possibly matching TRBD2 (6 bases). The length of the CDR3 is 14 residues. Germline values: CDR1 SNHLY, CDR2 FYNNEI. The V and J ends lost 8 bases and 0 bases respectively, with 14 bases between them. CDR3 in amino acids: CASLKDGSSYEQYF. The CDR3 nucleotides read TGTGCCAGCCTTAAGGACGGGAGCTCCTACGAGCAGTACTTC.

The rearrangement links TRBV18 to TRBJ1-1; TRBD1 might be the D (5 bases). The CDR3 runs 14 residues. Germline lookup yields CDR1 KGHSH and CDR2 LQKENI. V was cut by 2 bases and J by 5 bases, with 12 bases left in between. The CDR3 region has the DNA TGTGCCAGCTCACCAAGCAGGGCAGGGACTGAAGCTTTCTTT. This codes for CASSPSRAGTEAFF.

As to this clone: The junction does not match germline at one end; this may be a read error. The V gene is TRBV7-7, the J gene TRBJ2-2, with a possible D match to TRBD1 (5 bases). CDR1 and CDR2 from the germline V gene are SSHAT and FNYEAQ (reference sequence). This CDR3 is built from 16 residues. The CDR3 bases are TGTGCTAGCAGCTTGGCGCCCGGACACAACACCGGGGAGCTGTTTTTT. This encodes CASSLAPGHNTGELFF.

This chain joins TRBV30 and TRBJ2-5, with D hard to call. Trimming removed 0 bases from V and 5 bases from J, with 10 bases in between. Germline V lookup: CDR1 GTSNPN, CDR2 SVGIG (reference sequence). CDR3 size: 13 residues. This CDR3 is CAWSVRVGETQYF. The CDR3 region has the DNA TGTGCCTGGAGTGTACGGGTCGGGGAGACCCAGTACTTC.